The T cell receptor beta chain under discussion was sequenced for a study of neurological immune-mediated disorders. Each CDR3 protein is one row after TCRdb ran MiXCR on the 5' RACE reads. The sample lists tens of thousands of distinct CDR3 sequences; roughly 3.2% were seen once. With 5 bases removed from V and 4 bases from J, the gap between germline ends came to 9 bases. The CDR3 spans 13 residues. Germline loops: CDR1 MNHEY, CDR2 SMNVEV (reference sequence). This clonotype was seen many times. The clonotype was recovered from a woman in her 50s with multiple sclerosis. The specimen sequenced was PBMCs. V gene TRBV27 combines with J gene TRBJ1-5; D ambiguous. The CDR3 loop is CASSIERNQPQHF. The CDR3 coding sequence is TGTGCCAGCAGTATAGAAAGGAATCAGCCCCAGCATTTT.